The 20 T cell receptor beta chains below come from one sample, sequenced in a study of cytomegalovirus exposure and HLA in healthy donors. PCR involved 60 Vbeta and 13 Jbeta primers. Sequencing was performed with immunoSEQ multiplex PCR; in TCRdb, only in-frame clones are kept and a portion is missing. The table includes more than 90,000 clones, approximately 76% detected once. Source material: PBMCs. The receptors were gathered from a man between 40 and 49 years old in good health and CMV-seropositive.

The chain joins TRBV6-1 to TRBJ2-3; TRBD2 agrees at 9 bases. V gave up 11 bases and J gave up 2 bases; unmatched junction bases: 8. Germline V gene sequence: CDR1 MNHNS, CDR2 SASEGT. The CDR3 has 14 amino acids. CDR3 loop: CAAAGGQPTDTQYF. The CDR3 DNA follows: TGTGCCGCAGCGGGAGGACAGCCCACAGATACGCAGTATTTT.

The V and J genes are TRBV28 and TRBJ2-5, with D tentatively TRBD2 (7 bases). The CDR3 contains 16 residues. Germline values: CDR1 MDHEN, CDR2 SYDVKM. Trimming removed 7 bases at V and 2 bases at J, with 20 bases between. The CDR3 loop is CASTPLRGRGQETQYF. CDR3 coding DNA: TGTGCCAGCACTCCTTTACGGGGGAGGGGGCAAGAGACCCAGTACTTC.

The count of this clone is one. The chain uses TRBV20-1 and TRBJ2-5; TRBD1 is a possible D gene (6 bases). The CDR3 is 10 amino acids. Germline-derived CDR1 and CDR2 are DFQATT and SNEGSKA (reference sequence). Trimming left V 4 bases short and J 7 bases short, with 7 bases between. The CDR3 nucleotides read TGCAGTGCTACACAGGGGACCCAGTACTTC. This encodes CSATQGTQYF.

This chain joins TRBV9 and TRBJ2-5; D possibly corresponds to TRBD2 (6 bases). The CDR3 has 16 amino acids. The ends were cut back, 5 bases at V and 7 bases at J, with 24 bases in the middle. CDR1 and CDR2 (germline): SGDLS, YYNGEE. The chain's CDR3 is CASSPLPRDGSGTQYF. The DNA for the CDR3 is TGTGCCAGCAGTCCCCTCCCGCGGGATGGGTCGGGGACCCAGTACTTC. Using reference TRBV9 and TRBJ2-5 for the parts outside the CDR3, the full variable domain is DSGVTQTPKHLITATGQRVTLRCSPRSGDLSVYWYQQSLDQGLQFLIQYYNGEERAKGNILERFSAQQFPDLHSELNLSSLELGDSALYFCASSPLPRDGSGTQYFGPGTRLLVL.

The genes are TRBV19 and TRBJ2-1; TRBD1 is a possible D gene (5 bases). V dropped 3 bases and J dropped 5 bases, with 14 bases sitting between them. In germline, CDR1 is LNHDA, CDR2 SQIVND (reference sequence). This CDR3 has 15 amino acids. CDR3 DNA: TGTGCCAGTAGTATGAAGGACAAAGTACACAATGAGCAGTTCTTC. It codes for CASSMKDKVHNEQFF.

The J gene is TRBJ2-7, the V gene TRBV10-3; 7 bases match TRBD1. Germline trimming cut 4 bases from V and 0 bases from J; bases unmatched to any gene: 6. Germline V gene lookup returns CDR1 ENHRY and CDR2 SYGVKD. The CDR3 runs 15 residues. As DNA, the CDR3 is TGTGCCATCAGTGGAATACAGGGGAGCTCCTACGAGCAGTACTTC. Translation: CAISGIQGSSYEQYF.

DNA of the CDR3: TGTGCCAGCAGCCAAGGGGGACACCTGAACACTGAAGCTTTCTTT. Amino acids: CASSQGGHLNTEAFF. The chain is built from TRBV6-6 and TRBJ1-1; D may be TRBD1 (6 bases). Germline assignment: CDR1 MNHNY and CDR2 SVGAGI (reference sequence). CDR3 length: 15 amino acids. V lost 6 bases to trimming and J lost 0 bases, with 14 bases between them.

The chain joins TRBV7-2 to TRBJ1-2; 8 positions agree with TRBD1. Germline CDR1 is SGHTA and CDR2 is FQGNSA. This CDR3 contains 16 residues. J was trimmed by 4 bases and V by 1 base; bases with no gene match: 8. Here the CDR3 reads CASSLEGQGSFYGYTF. The DNA of the CDR3 is TGTGCCAGCAGCTTAGAAGGACAGGGCTCCTTCTATGGCTACACCTTC. Complete variable domain (other parts from reference TRBV7-2 and TRBJ1-2): GAGVSQSPSNKVTEKGKDVELRCDPISGHTALYWYRQSLGQGLEFLIYFQGNSAPDKSGLPSDRFSAERTGGSVSTLTIQRTQQEDSAVYLCASSLEGQGSFYGYTFGSGTRLTVV.

CDR3 in amino acids: CASSRTGLGQYF. CDR3 bases: TGTGCCAGCAGTAGGACAGGTCTTGGGCAGTACTTC. The gene calls are TRBV2 and TRBJ2-7; 7 positions match TRBD1. J lost 9 bases, V lost 5 bases, and 7 bases had no gene match. The CDR3 sequence is 12 residues long. Germline V gene sequence: CDR1 SNHLY, CDR2 FYNNEI.

The rearrangement joins TRBV19 to TRBJ1-2; D might be TRBD1 (5 bases). Germline V gene data show CDR1 as LNHDA and CDR2 as SQIVND (reference sequence). This CDR3 region has 13 residues. Trimming shortened V by 6 bases and J by 3 bases, and 11 bases separated the two germline ends. Here the CDR3 DNA reads TGTGCCAGTAGACCCGGACATTACTATGGCTACACCTTC. Protein product: CASRPGHYYGYTF.

The chain is built from TRBV6-6 and TRBJ2-3; TRBD1 matches 7 bases. Germline trimming cut 5 bases from V and 1 base from J; bases unmatched to any gene: 9. Per germline, CDR1 MNHNY and CDR2 SVGAGI (reference sequence). The length of the CDR3 is 16 residues. The CDR3 DNA sequence: TGTGCCAGCAGTAGGGGGACAGTAGAGGGCACAGATACGCAGTATTTT. As protein: CASSRGTVEGTDTQYF.

V gene TRBV27 combines with J gene TRBJ2-2; TRBD1 aligns across 8 bases. The CDR3 runs 16 residues. The germline V gene encodes CDR1 MNHEY and CDR2 SMNVEV (reference sequence). The trim removed 4 bases at V and 3 bases at J, leaving 7 bases unmatched. CDR3 nucleotide sequence: TGTGCCAGCAGTTATGGACAGGGTGGATACACCGGGGAGCTGTTTTTT. The encoded protein is CASSYGQGGYTGELFF.

This chain joins TRBV7-2 and TRBJ2-7; 9 bases are a match to TRBD2. The germline CDR1 and CDR2 sequences are SGHTA and FQGNSA. V dropped 0 bases and J dropped 2; count of bases not matched to a gene: 2. The CDR3 is 15 residues long. The CDR3 region is CASSLAPSGAYEQYF. The CDR3 DNA follows: TGTGCCAGCAGCTTAGCTCCTAGCGGGGCCTACGAGCAGTACTTC. Full variable domain (rest looked up from reference TRBV7-2 and TRBJ2-7): GAGVSQSPSNKVTEKGKDVELRCDPISGHTALYWYRQSLGQGLEFLIYFQGNSAPDKSGLPSDRFSAERTGGSVSTLTIQRTQQEDSAVYLCASSLAPSGAYEQYFGPGTRLTVT.

CDR3 DNA sequence: TGCAGCGTCCTAGCGGGAGGCTACGAGCAGTACTTC. The encoded protein is CSVLAGGYEQYF. The rearrangement uses TRBV29-1 and TRBJ2-7; TRBD2 agrees at 11 bases. Germline CDR1 and CDR2: SQVTM and ANQGSEA. The CDR3 contains 12 residues. Losses at the gene ends were 6 bases for V and 3 bases for J; bases not matched to a gene: 1.

The CDR3 region is CAISESPSGSSTDTQYF. The CDR3 nucleotides are TGTGCCATCAGTGAGTCCCCTAGCGGATCTAGCACAGATACGCAGTATTTT. This chain links TRBV10-3 with TRBJ2-3; 7 bases map to TRBD2. V lost 0 bases to trimming and J lost 0 bases; unmatched junction nucleotides: 6. Germline CDR1 ENHRY, CDR2 SYGVKD. The CDR3 has 17 amino acids.

This clone has only a few counts. The chain combines TRBV11-2 with TRBJ2-7, with 7 bases matching TRBD1. After removal of 3 bases from V and 6 bases from J, the junction contained 11 bases not matched to a gene. The germline V gene encodes CDR1 SGHAT and CDR2 FQNNGV. This CDR3 spans 15 amino acids. DNA for the CDR3: TGTGCCAGCAGCTTTGACCGACAACAGGGGCGCGAGCAGTACTTC. It yields the protein CASSFDRQQGREQYF.

J is TRBJ1-1 and V is TRBV28, with 8 nucleotides matching TRBD1. J gave up 1 base and V 6 bases, and 4 bases lay outside the gene matches. Germline V lookup: CDR1 MDHEN, CDR2 SYDVKM. The CDR3 has 14 amino acids. CDR3 sequence reads: CASRPGGPNTEAFF. The DNA for the CDR3 is TGTGCCAGCAGGCCAGGGGGCCCGAACACTGAAGCTTTCTTT.

V is TRBV11-2 and J is TRBJ1-6; TRBD1 matches at 10 bases. Germline lookup yields CDR1 SGHAT and CDR2 FQNNGV. This CDR3 has 15 amino acids. V trimming: 3 bases; J trimming: 5 bases; junction bases outside the gene matches: 1. CDR3 in DNA: TGTGCCAGCAGCTTGACAGGGGGCAATAATTCACCCCTCCACTTT. It codes for CASSLTGGNNSPLHF.

The CDR3 is CASRSSGGLNTGELFF. The DNA for the CDR3 is TGTGCCAGTAGGAGTAGCGGGGGCCTTAACACCGGGGAGCTGTTTTTT. The chain joins TRBV19 to TRBJ2-2; TRBD2 matches at 9 bases. Germline values: CDR1 LNHDA, CDR2 SQIVND (reference sequence). CDR3 length: 16 residues. V lost 6 bases to trimming and J lost 2 bases; unmatched junction nucleotides: 7. Based on the CDR3 plus reference TRBV19 and TRBJ2-2, the full variable domain is DGGITQSPKYLFRKEGQNVTLSCEQNLNHDAMYWYRQDPGQGLRLIYYSQIVNDFQKGDIAEGYSVSREKKESFPLTVTSAQKNPTAFYLCASRSSGGLNTGELFFGEGSRLTVL.

The rearrangement uses TRBV18 and TRBJ2-2; TRBD1 aligns across 7 bases. The CDR3 runs to 16 residues. Germline V gene sequence: CDR1 KGHSH, CDR2 LQKENI. V shed 3 bases and J 0 bases; nucleotides not matched to a gene: 4. CDR3 sequence (DNA): TGTGCCAGCTCACCCAGGACAGGCTCGAACACCGGGGAGCTGTTTTTT. Amino acids: CASSPRTGSNTGELFF.